The 32 T cell receptor beta chains listed next were all sequenced from one sample in a study of graft-versus-host responses after intestinal transplantation. The assay was immunoSEQ multiplex PCR, and TCRdb's table has in-frame clones only and misses some. The sample lists tens of thousands of clones, approximately 94% occurring once. No antigens are known for them. The sequences come from unstimulated CD4+ T cells sorted from spleen or lymph node cells, collected before transplant. The receptors were sampled from a human donor who was the organ donor for an intestinal transplant.

The V gene is TRBV6-5, the J gene TRBJ2-2; no reliable D call. The germline V and J ends were trimmed by 4 bases and 4 bases, with 7 bases remaining between them. The germline V gene has CDR1 MNHEY and CDR2 SVGAGI. The CDR3 runs 13 residues. The CDR3 region has the DNA TGTGCCAGCAGTTCTAGGATCACCGGGGAGCTGTTTTTT. This sequence encodes CASSSRITGELFF.

The rearrangement joins TRBV28 to TRBJ2-5, with 8 positions matching TRBD2. Germline lookup yields CDR1 MDHEN and CDR2 SYDVKM. The length of the CDR3 is 16 residues. J lost 5 bases, V lost 3 bases, and 11 bases had no gene match. The CDR3 spells CASSFPPGGRLETQYF. CDR3 nucleotide sequence: TGTGCCAGCAGTTTCCCCCCGGGGGGGCGGTTGGAGACCCAGTACTTC.

The chain uses TRBV7-2 and TRBJ2-1; 10 bases align to TRBD2. CDR3 length: 16 amino acids. CDR1 and CDR2 from the germline V gene are SGHTA and FQGNSA. After removal of 2 bases from V and 1 base from J, the junction contained 2 bases not matched to a gene. CDR3 DNA sequence: TGTGCCAGCAGCTTAAGCGGGGGGGGATCCTACAATGAGCAGTTCTTC. Amino acids: CASSLSGGGSYNEQFF.

The J gene is TRBJ2-1, the V gene TRBV6-5; a possible D gene is TRBD1 (6 bases). This CDR3 comprises 14 residues. Germline CDR1 and CDR2: MNHEY and SVGAGI. V was pared by 5 bases and J by 6 bases, with 14 bases between. CDR3 amino acids: CASSQGRGFNEQFF. DNA of the CDR3: TGTGCCAGCAGTCAGGGGCGCGGTTTCAATGAGCAGTTCTTC.

This chain connects TRBV10-2 to TRBJ1-1; 8 bases fit TRBD1. CDR1 is WSHSY and CDR2 is SAAADI in the germline V gene. The length of the CDR3 is 13 residues. The ends lost 9 bases at V and 3 bases at J; junction bases unmatched: 6. The CDR3 DNA is TGCGCCAGTTCGCAGGGGGCTTACACTGAAGCTTTCTTT. Encoded protein: CASSQGAYTEAFF.

V usage is TRBV5-1 and J usage is TRBJ2-7, with TRBD2 as a possible D gene (6 bases). The germline V and J ends were trimmed by 4 bases and 0 bases, with 17 bases remaining between them. CDR1 and CDR2 (germline): SGHRS, YFSETQ. The CDR3 is 16 residues long. CDR3 sequence reads: CASSPQRAGGSYEQYF. CDR3 nucleotides: TGCGCCAGCAGCCCACAGCGGGCCGGGGGCTCCTACGAGCAGTACTTC.

The chain combines TRBV5-4 with TRBJ1-4, with no clear D. The V gene lost 2 bases and the J gene lost 5 bases, with 4 bases spanning the gap. This CDR3 region has 12 residues. The germline CDR1 and CDR2 sequences are SGHNT and YYREEE (reference sequence). CDR3 residues: CASSLRNEKLFF. CDR3 DNA: TGTGCCAGCAGCTTAAGAAATGAAAAACTGTTTTTT.

This chain uses TRBV6-5 with TRBJ1-5; a weak D match, TRBD1 (5 bases). The germline V and J ends were trimmed by 5 bases and 6 bases, with 14 bases remaining between them. CDR3 length: 14 amino acids. Germline lookup yields CDR1 MNHEY and CDR2 SVGAGI. The CDR3 region has the DNA TGTGCCAGCAGTGAATGGGCAGGGAGTCAGCCCCAGCATTTT. Translating gives CASSEWAGSQPQHF.

J is TRBJ2-4 and V is TRBV15; D unresolved. Trimming pared 1 base from V and 8 bases from J, leaving 15 bases between. From germline, CDR1 is LNHNV and CDR2 YYDKDF (reference sequence). The CDR3 covers 15 residues. The CDR3 DNA is TGTGCCACCAGCAGAGCCCGCCCGGGCGTGGACATTCAGTACTTC. It yields the protein CATSRARPGVDIQYF.

The chain combines TRBV9 with TRBJ2-5; TRBD2 matches 10 bases. Matching the DNA end better, TRBJ2-7 makes the J call doubtful. There are 14 residues in the CDR3. Germline CDR1 is SGDLS and CDR2 is YYNGEE. CDR3 protein: CASSVATSGAEQYF. CDR3 DNA sequence: TGTGCCAGCAGCGTAGCCACTAGCGGGGCCGAGCAGTACTTC.

This sequence joins TRBV6-4 and TRBJ2-4, with 10 bases fitting TRBD1. Germline loops: CDR1 MRHNA, CDR2 SNTAGT. V trimming: 9 bases; J trimming: 3 bases; junction bases outside the gene matches: 11. There are 16 residues in the CDR3. This CDR3 is CASPTGGDSGKNIQYF. The CDR3 DNA reads as TGTGCCAGTCCGACAGGGGGCGATTCGGGCAAAAACATTCAGTACTTC.

The J gene is TRBJ1-1, the V gene TRBV9; D is ambiguous. The CDR3 consists of 12 residues. Germline CDR1 is SGDLS and CDR2 is YYNGEE. V lost 3 bases and J 6 bases, leaving 9 bases between the germline ends. The CDR3 loop reads CASSGGYSEAFF. In DNA, the CDR3 is TGTGCCAGCAGCGGAGGGTATTCTGAAGCTTTCTTT.

The gene calls are TRBV6-6 and TRBJ2-2; 7 bases map to TRBD1. Germline CDR1 reads MNHNY; CDR2 reads SVGAGI (reference sequence). After removal of 5 bases from V and 1 base from J, the junction contained 4 bases not matched to a gene. The CDR3 totals 15 residues. For the CDR3, the DNA is TGTGCCAGCAGTAACAGGGGTATGAACACCGGGGAGCTGTTTTTT. Translation: CASSNRGMNTGELFF.

The rearrangement uses TRBV4-1 and TRBJ1-6; D call uncertain. Germline-derived CDR1 and CDR2 are MGHRA and YSYEKL. The CDR3 has 16 residues. V was trimmed by 0 bases and J by 1 base, leaving 7 bases between them. The CDR3 nucleotides are TGCGCCAGCAGCCAAGACAGGAATTCCTATAATTCACCCCTCCACTTT. Protein: CASSQDRNSYNSPLHF.

The chain combines TRBV6-5 with TRBJ1-3; no clear D gene. Germline assignment: CDR1 MNHEY and CDR2 SVGAGI. This CDR3 region has 16 residues. V lost 0 bases to trimming and J lost 3 bases, with 12 bases between them. The CDR3 DNA follows: TGTGCCAGCAGTTACTCGAGATCTGGAATTGGAAACACCATATATTTT. Translating it yields CASSYSRSGIGNTIYF.

The rearrangement links TRBV21-1 to TRBJ2-7; TRBD2 was called by the table and not checked on the DNA. TRBV21-1 is tagged as a pseudogene. The CDR3 sequence is 15 residues long. CDR3 region: CASSYGTDAHYEQYF. CDR3 in DNA: TGTGCCAGCAGTTATGGGACTGACGCCCACTACGAGCAGTACTTC.

This chain joins TRBV11-3 and TRBJ2-2; D call uncertain. Germline values: CDR1 SGHNT, CDR2 YENEEA. There are 11 residues in the CDR3. Trimming removed 2 bases at V and 8 bases at J, with 3 bases between. The CDR3 DNA follows: TGTGCCAGCAGCTTAAGAGGGGAGCTGTTTTTT. It specifies CASSLRGELFF.

This sequence joins TRBV29-1 and TRBJ1-5; D unclear. The length of the CDR3 is 13 residues. CDR1 and CDR2 from the germline V gene are SQVTM and ANQGSEA. Trimming removed 6 bases at V and 4 bases at J, with 13 bases between. CDR3 in amino acids: CSVVVSGNQPQHF. The CDR3 nucleotides are TGCAGCGTCGTGGTATCGGGGAATCAGCCCCAGCATTTT.

This rearrangement joins TRBV29-1 to TRBJ2-7; TRBD1 agrees at 8 bases. This CDR3 has 14 amino acids. Germline V CDR1 and CDR2: SQVTM, ANQGSEA. The V gene end was trimmed by 6 bases and the J gene end by 5 bases; junction bases not matched to a gene: 12. CDR3 in amino acids: CSVINPTGVDEQYF. The CDR3 DNA reads TGCAGCGTGATCAACCCGACAGGGGTAGACGAGCAGTACTTC.

The gene calls are TRBV7-3 and TRBJ2-3; no reliable D call. The CDR3 length is 14 residues. Trimming stripped 2 bases from V and 0 bases from J, with 6 bases between. Germline loops: CDR1 SGHTA, CDR2 FQGTGA. CDR3 residues: CASSLGRSTDTQYF. The CDR3 coding sequence is TGTGCCAGCAGCTTAGGGCGGAGCACAGATACGCAGTATTTT.

CDR3 DNA: TGCGCCAGCAGCCGGGCAAGGGACCGAGGGACATCTGGCTACACCTTC. As protein: CASSRARDRGTSGYTF. This rearrangement joins TRBV4-1 to TRBJ1-2; a weak D match, TRBD1 (6 bases). CDR1 is MGHRA, CDR2 YSYEKL, per germline. V gave up 4 bases and J gave up 7 bases, with 22 bases separating them. CDR3 size: 16 residues.

The chain is built from TRBV5-4 and TRBJ2-1; D remains ambiguous. This CDR3 region has 14 residues. Germline V gene data show CDR1 as SGHNT and CDR2 as YYREEE (reference sequence). V was clipped by 1 base and J by 0 bases, with 5 bases between them. The CDR3 region is CASSLTSSYNEQFF. The CDR3 DNA follows: TGTGCCAGCAGCTTGACAAGCTCCTACAATGAGCAGTTCTTC.

The CDR3 reads CASSRYTTGALNTEAFF. The CDR3 nucleotides read TGTGCCAGCAGCCGATACACGACAGGGGCCTTGAACACTGAAGCTTTCTTT. This chain links TRBV5-8 with TRBJ1-1; 8 bases are a match to TRBD1. The V gene's germline CDR1 is SGHTS and CDR2 YDEGEE. CDR3 size: 17 residues. Unmatched junction bases numbered 11, after V lost 4 bases and J lost 0 bases.

The chain carries TRBV5-6 and TRBJ2-3, with D perhaps TRBD2 (6 bases). Trimming took 2 bases from V and 2 from J, leaving 12 bases between them. The CDR3 has 15 residues. Germline V lookup: CDR1 SGHDT, CDR2 YYEEEE. The CDR3 sequence is CASSFTAGPTDTQYF. Written as DNA, the CDR3 is TGTGCCAGCAGCTTTACCGCGGGGCCCACAGATACGCAGTATTTT. Drawing the rest from reference TRBV5-6 and TRBJ2-3, the complete variable domain is DAGVTQSPTHLIKTRGQQVTLRCSPKSGHDTVSWYQQALGQGPQFIFQYYEEEERQRGNFPDRFSGHQFPNYSSELNVNALLLGDSALYLCASSFTAGPTDTQYFGPGTRLTVL.

This CDR3 reads CASSEINSNQPQHF. For the CDR3, the DNA is TGTGCCAGCAGTGAGATAAATAGCAATCAGCCCCAGCATTTT. The chain links TRBV2 to TRBJ1-5; the D is unclear. CDR3 length: 14 amino acids. Germline values: CDR1 SNHLY, CDR2 FYNNEI. Deletions cut 3 bases from V and 0 bases from J, with 6 bases between. Using reference TRBV2 and TRBJ1-5 for the parts outside the CDR3, the full variable domain is EPEVTQTPSHQVTQMGQEVILRCVPISNHLYFYWYRQILGQKVEFLVSFYNNEISEKSEIFDDQFSVERPDGSNFTLKIRSTKLEDSAMYFCASSEINSNQPQHFGDGTRLSIL.

V usage is TRBV10-3 and J usage is TRBJ1-6; tentative D call: TRBD1 (5 bases). In germline, CDR1 is ENHRY, CDR2 SYGVKD. Trimming took 2 bases from V and 8 from J, leaving 13 bases between them. This CDR3 is built from 15 residues. CDR3 in amino acids: CAISERERDYSPLHF. For the CDR3, the DNA is TGTGCCATCAGTGAGAGGGAAAGGGACTATTCACCCCTCCACTTT.

This clone was found once. This chain joins TRBV6-6 and TRBJ1-4; no clear D gene. Looked up from germline, CDR1 is MNHNY and CDR2 is SVGAGI (reference sequence). Trimming stripped 0 bases from V and 6 bases from J, with 8 bases between. CDR3 length: 14 amino acids. The CDR3 DNA follows: TGTGCCAGCAGTTACTCGAACACCGATGAAAAACTGTTTTTT. Protein: CASSYSNTDEKLFF.

The chain employs TRBV7-9 and TRBJ1-4; a weak D match, TRBD1 (5 bases). The germline V gene encodes CDR1 SEHNR and CDR2 FQNEAQ (reference sequence). The length of the CDR3 is 17 residues. V lost 5 bases, J lost 0 bases, and 16 bases lay in between. Written as DNA, the CDR3 is TGTGCCAGCAGCCCCTGGGGGGGTGCGGCAACTAATGAAAAACTGTTTTTT. Protein product: CASSPWGGAATNEKLFF.

The V call is TRBV6-6, the J call TRBJ2-7; D may be TRBD1 (5 bases). The V end was cut by 2 bases, the J end by 6 bases, with 5 bases between. Germline V lookup: CDR1 MNHNY, CDR2 SVGAGI (reference sequence). The length of the CDR3 is 11 residues. The DNA for the CDR3 is TGTGCCAGCAGTTACAGGGGCGAGCAGTACTTC. Protein: CASSYRGEQYF.

The chain is built from TRBV10-3 and TRBJ1-2; a weak D match, TRBD1 (5 bases). V gave up 6 bases and J gave up 5 bases, with 13 bases separating them. The CDR3 loop spans 13 amino acids. CDR1 and CDR2 from the germline V gene are ENHRY and SYGVKD. DNA of the CDR3: TGTGCCATCAGGGGGACGGACGCATATGGCTACACCTTC. Protein: CAIRGTDAYGYTF.

The V and J genes are TRBV19 and TRBJ1-2; no clear D gene. This CDR3 spans 13 amino acids. The germline gives CDR1 LNHDA, CDR2 SQIVND (reference sequence). V was cut by 3 bases and J by 0 bases, with 5 bases left in between. The CDR3 here is CASSIWPNYGYTF. The CDR3 region has the DNA TGTGCCAGTAGTATCTGGCCTAACTATGGCTACACCTTC.

This clone was found a few times. This rearrangement joins TRBV18 to TRBJ1-4; no definite D call. The CDR3 is 16 residues long. The germline V and J ends were trimmed by 2 bases and 7 bases, with 17 bases remaining between them. Germline V gene lookup returns CDR1 KGHSH and CDR2 LQKENI. In DNA, the CDR3 is TGTGCCAGCTCACCATCCCAGGCCTACATTGGTGAAAAACTGTTTTTT. Encoded protein: CASSPSQAYIGEKLFF.